The sequence of this T cell receptor (beta chain) was determined in a study of T cells in Graves' hyperthyroidism and ophthalmopathy. Study findings and constraints: Most expanded thyroid clonotypes above 0.001 also appeared in blood. A 13 V-J model separated ophthalmopathy from stable hyperthyroidism.

As regards this clonotype: Its target is unknown. At one of its ends the junction is not consistent with the germline gene, which may arise from a read error.

When ophthalmopathy did not progress within 18 months, Graves' hyperthyroidism was considered stable. The PBMCs studied were ones that came from about 10 ml fresh peripheral blood. Using RNA transcripts as the source, TCR beta CDR3 regions were amplified. The HTBI primer set was used in a first-round RT-PCR of the TCR CDR3. TCRdb itself ran the multiplex PCR reads through MiXCR, one entry per CDR3 protein. The sample lists about 420,000 distinct CDR3 sequences; around a sixth were seen once. From germline, CDR1 is SGDLS and CDR2 YYNGEE. This CDR3 spans 13 amino acids. V and J are TRBV9 and TRBJ1-5; D unresolved. The TCR originated in a woman aged 18-29 years with Graves' hyperthyroidism. The specimen was blood. The CDR3 DNA reads as TGTGCCAGCAGCGTGCAGCCCAATCAGCCCCAGCGTTTT. This codes for CASSVQPNQPQRF.